Following are 12 T cell receptor beta chains from one sample sequenced in a study of shared clonotypes between healthy human individuals. The data were produced by immunoSEQ multiplex PCR, yet TCRdb's version contains in-frame clones alone and is incomplete. The sample holds roughly 2.5 million clones, approximately 90% seen once. The sample consisted of naive CD4+ T cells sorted from blood. The subset here: CD45RA+ positively selected. These receptors were taken from a man aged 18-30 years in good health.

The chain joins TRBV6-5 to TRBJ1-4; 8 positions match TRBD1. From germline, CDR1 is MNHEY and CDR2 SVGAGI. The V and J ends lost 5 bases and 4 bases, in that order; junction bases with no gene match: 6. The CDR3 totals 15 residues. CDR3 region: CASSPDRGDNEKLFF. As DNA, the CDR3 is TGTGCCAGCAGTCCCGACAGGGGCGATAATGAAAAACTGTTTTTT.

The chain recombines TRBV27 with TRBJ1-5; D is uncertain. This CDR3 is built from 16 residues. Germline V lookup: CDR1 MNHEY, CDR2 SMNVEV (reference sequence). With 4 bases removed from V and 2 bases from J, the gap between germline ends came to 15 bases. This CDR3 is CASSSVLGLRNQPQHF. CDR3 coding DNA: TGTGCCAGCAGTTCCGTTTTGGGCTTGCGCAATCAGCCCCAGCATTTT.

The J gene is TRBJ2-7, the V gene TRBV12-5; 8 bases fit TRBD2. The germline CDR1 and CDR2 sequences are LGHNT and FRNRAP. After removal of 2 bases from V and 2 bases from J, the junction contained 14 bases not matched to a gene. This CDR3 is 18 amino acids long. CDR3 in DNA: TGTGCTAGTGGTTTGCCCCCCCGGGTAGCGGGACCCGCCTACGAGCAGTACTTC. It codes for CASGLPPRVAGPAYEQYF.

The chain recombines TRBV2 with TRBJ2-3; 10 bases are a match to TRBD1. In germline, CDR1 is SNHLY, CDR2 FYNNEI. The CDR3 has 15 amino acids. The V and J ends lost 6 bases and 6 bases, in that order; junction bases with no gene match: 9. Here the CDR3 reads CASSLRTGGVDTQYF. The CDR3 nucleotides are TGTGCCAGCAGCCTCCGGACAGGGGGGGTTGATACGCAGTATTTT. The full variable domain, in which reference TRBV2 and TRBJ2-3 provide the parts outside the CDR3, is EPEVTQTPSHQVTQMGQEVILRCVPISNHLYFYWYRQILGQKVEFLVSFYNNEISEKSEIFDDQFSVERPDGSNFTLKIRSTKLEDSAMYFCASSLRTGGVDTQYFGPGTRLTVL.

This chain connects TRBV6-6 to TRBJ2-5, with D tentatively TRBD2 (5 bases). The V and J ends lost 10 bases and 1 base respectively, with 13 bases between them. Germline assignment: CDR1 MNHNY and CDR2 SVGAGI (reference sequence). The CDR3 extends over 13 amino acids. The DNA for the CDR3 is TGTGCCACAAAGCGGAACCTCCAAGAGACCCAGTACTTC. Amino acids: CATKRNLQETQYF.

The rearrangement uses TRBV10-3 and TRBJ2-5, with a weak D call TRBD2 (5 bases). Germline V gene data show CDR1 as ENHRY and CDR2 as SYGVKD. This CDR3 comprises 13 residues. Trimming removed 6 bases at V and 4 bases at J, with 12 bases between. CDR3 loop: CAISSSPVETQYF. The CDR3 nucleotides read TGTGCCATCAGCTCTAGCCCTGTAGAGACCCAGTACTTC.

This chain uses TRBV2 with TRBJ1-5; D not certain. CDR3 length equals 15 residues. V was pared by 6 bases and J by 4 bases, with 16 bases between. Germline V lookup: CDR1 SNHLY, CDR2 FYNNEI. CDR3 in amino acids: CASRFSRGGNQPQHF. Here the CDR3 DNA reads TGTGCCAGCAGGTTTAGCCGGGGAGGAAATCAGCCCCAGCATTTT.

Comments on this clone: This sample also contains other DNA sequences that code for the same CDR3. The V gene is TRBV10-3, the J gene TRBJ2-5; D gene uncertain. Trimming removed 3 bases at V and 3 bases at J, with 8 bases between. CDR1 and CDR2 from the germline V gene are ENHRY and SYGVKD. This CDR3 region has 13 residues. CDR3: CAISDGRKETQYF. For the CDR3, the DNA is TGTGCCATCAGTGATGGGCGGAAAGAGACCCAGTACTTC.

V usage is TRBV11-2 and J usage is TRBJ1-3; D is unresolved. The CDR3 extends over 11 amino acids. Trimming pared 6 bases from V and 8 bases from J, leaving 8 bases between. Germline V gene sequence: CDR1 SGHAT, CDR2 FQNNGV. The CDR3 sequence: CASRGPYTIYF. In DNA form, the CDR3 reads TGTGCCAGCAGAGGCCCGTACACCATATATTTT.

The rearrangement joins TRBV19 to TRBJ2-7, with D perhaps matching TRBD1 (5 bases). This CDR3 region has 15 residues. CDR1 and CDR2 (germline): LNHDA, SQIVND (reference sequence). V was pared by 5 bases and J by 0 bases, with 14 bases between. In DNA form, the CDR3 reads TGTGCCAGTAGTCCAATGGGGCCAGCCTCCTACGAGCAGTACTTC. Translated: CASSPMGPASYEQYF. Looking up the rest from reference TRBV19 and TRBJ2-7 gives the full variable domain: DGGITQSPKYLFRKEGQNVTLSCEQNLNHDAMYWYRQDPGQGLRLIYYSQIVNDFQKGDIAEGYSVSREKKESFPLTVTSAQKNPTAFYLCASSPMGPASYEQYFGPGTRLTVT.

The chain links TRBV6-1 to TRBJ2-7; 9 nucleotides line up with TRBD1. Germline V gene sequence: CDR1 MNHNS, CDR2 SASEGT. This CDR3 comprises 14 residues. V lost 8 bases to trimming and J lost 0 bases; unmatched junction nucleotides: 5. The CDR3 here is CASARQGGSYEQYF. The CDR3 region has the DNA TGTGCCAGCGCCCGACAGGGGGGCTCCTACGAGCAGTACTTC.

The chain has TRBV6-5 and TRBJ2-7; 7 positions match TRBD1. V trimming: 8 bases; J trimming: 3 bases; junction bases outside the gene matches: 4. CDR3 length: 12 residues. Looked up from germline, CDR1 is MNHEY and CDR2 is SVGAGI. The CDR3 sequence: CASGQALYEQYF. The CDR3 DNA is TGTGCCAGCGGACAGGCACTCTACGAGCAGTACTTC.